These 19 T cell receptor beta chains were sequenced from one sample in a study of blood T cell repertoires in COVID-19. Assay: immunoSEQ multiplex PCR; the TCRdb copy retains only in-frame clones and omits some. The sample comprises about 63,000 clones, 70% to 90% of which are singletons, and roughly 18% rests with the top ten. Sequenced: peripheral blood. The receptors come from a woman of 80 years or more with acute or convalescent COVID-19.

The chain uses TRBV5-6 and TRBJ1-1; no firm D call. V was trimmed by 0 bases and J by 6 bases, leaving 12 bases between them. This CDR3 region has 14 residues. From germline, CDR1 is SGHDT and CDR2 YYEEEE. The CDR3 DNA reads as TGTGCCAGCAGCTTGGATCCGCGTACGCCTGAAGCTTTCTTT. It is translated as CASSLDPRTPEAFF.

The V gene is TRBV7-2, the J gene TRBJ2-7; possible D gene TRBD1, 6 bases. This CDR3 comprises 15 residues. V lost 7 bases, J lost 3 bases, and 19 bases lay in between. Germline V gives CDR1 SGHTA, CDR2 FQGNSA. Here the CDR3 DNA reads TGTGCCAGCAACCTCCCCGTCGGGGACAACTACGAGCAGTACTTC. Translated: CASNLPVGDNYEQYF.

The chain recombines TRBV9 with TRBJ2-2; D is undetermined. CDR3 length equals 14 residues. Trimming pared 0 bases from V and 1 base from J, leaving 4 bases between. Germline V gives CDR1 SGDLS, CDR2 YYNGEE. The CDR3 DNA reads TGTGCCAGCAGCGTAGATAGGAACACCGGGGAGCTGTTTTTT. It is translated as CASSVDRNTGELFF.

The genes are TRBV6-5 and TRBJ1-5, with D possibly being TRBD1 (6 bases). The CDR3 sequence is 13 residues long. The germline gives CDR1 MNHEY, CDR2 SVGAGI. The V gene lost 9 bases and the J gene lost 1 base, with 10 bases spanning the gap. CDR3 region: CASLDRSNQPQHF. In DNA, the CDR3 is TGTGCCAGTTTGGACAGAAGCAATCAGCCCCAGCATTTT.

This chain connects TRBV10-2 to TRBJ2-7; maybe TRBD1 (5 bases). This CDR3 is 13 amino acids long. Trimming stripped 1 base from V and 1 base from J, with 5 bases between. Germline CDR1 is WSHSY and CDR2 is SAAADI. For the CDR3, the DNA is TGCGCCAGCAGTGAGTGGACATCCTACGAGCAGTACTTC. This codes for CASSEWTSYEQYF.

This clone was counted between two and nine times. This chain connects TRBV4-2 to TRBJ1-6, with 9 bases identical to TRBD1. Germline V gives CDR1 LGHNA, CDR2 YNFKEQ. The junction had 7 bases not matched to a gene; V was cut back by 1 base and J by 9 bases. The CDR3 loop spans 16 amino acids. CDR3 sequence: CASSQGTGAGGSPLHF. The CDR3 coding sequence is TGTGCCAGCAGCCAAGGGACAGGGGCTGGTGGTTCACCCCTCCACTTT.

This rearrangement joins TRBV27 to TRBJ1-4; TRBD1 agrees at 7 bases. Germline V CDR1 and CDR2: MNHEY, SMNVEV (reference sequence). The CDR3 is made up of 16 amino acids. The trim removed 3 bases at V and 4 bases at J, leaving 8 bases unmatched. CDR3 sequence reads: CASSFWRGTVNEKLFF. The CDR3 DNA follows: TGTGCCAGCAGTTTTTGGAGGGGGACAGTTAATGAAAAACTGTTTTTT.

The V gene is TRBV5-1, the J gene TRBJ2-7; possibly TRBD2 for D (5 bases). With 1 base removed from V and 7 bases from J, the gap between germline ends came to 12 bases. The CDR3 totals 13 residues. Germline V CDR1 and CDR2: SGHRS, YFSETQ. Here the CDR3 reads CASSLYRGREQYF. The CDR3 DNA follows: TGCGCCAGCAGCTTGTATCGGGGTAGGGAGCAGTACTTC.

V gene TRBV18 combines with J gene TRBJ2-3; no firm D call. The CDR3 sequence is 16 residues long. Germline CDR1 and CDR2: KGHSH and LQKENI. The V end was cut by 3 bases, the J end by 0 bases, with 13 bases between. CDR3 protein: CASSPLRLPSTDTQYF. CDR3 in DNA: TGTGCCAGCTCACCCCTGCGACTCCCTAGCACAGATACGCAGTATTTT.

The sample holds one count of this clone. The chain links TRBV3-1 (or the pseudogene TRBV3-2) to TRBJ2-7; 11 positions match TRBD1. V was pared by 6 bases and J by 3 bases, with 4 bases of the junction left unmatched. This CDR3 comprises 14 residues. Germline V gene lookup returns CDR1 LGHDT and CDR2 YNNKEL (reference sequence). CDR3 protein: CASSQGQGVYEQYF. CDR3 sequence (DNA): TGTGCCAGCAGTCAGGGACAGGGGGTCTACGAGCAGTACTTC.

This clone was seen only once. This rearrangement joins TRBV7-2 to TRBJ1-1; the D gene is possibly TRBD1 (5 bases). The germline gives CDR1 SGHTA, CDR2 FQGNSA. V shed 6 bases and J shed 11 bases, with 19 bases lying between them. This CDR3 contains 13 residues. CDR3 residues: CASRHQRGESAFF. CDR3 sequence (DNA): TGTGCCAGCAGACATCAAAGGGGCGAAAGCGCTTTCTTT.

This chain joins TRBV28 and TRBJ2-7, with D tentatively TRBD2 (6 bases). This CDR3 has 15 amino acids. The V gene's germline CDR1 is MDHEN and CDR2 SYDVKM. V lost 6 bases and J lost 0, with 15 bases in between. The CDR3 nucleotides are TGTGCCAGCAGAAATGGCGGGACTTACTCCTACGAGCAGTACTTC. It yields the protein CASRNGGTYSYEQYF.

The chain joins TRBV28 to TRBJ2-5, with TRBD1 matching over 8 bases. The CDR3 has 16 amino acids. V lost 5 bases and J lost 5; bases outside the gene matches: 13. CDR1 and CDR2 (germline): MDHEN, SYDVKM. CDR3 in DNA: TGTGCCAGCAGTCTGCCCAGGAGGACAGGGATCGAGACCCAGTACTTC. Its translation: CASSLPRRTGIETQYF.

The V and J genes are TRBV19 and TRBJ1-6; TRBD1 aligns across 9 bases. With 6 bases clipped from V and 6 bases from J, the junction kept 0 bases outside the gene matches. CDR1 is LNHDA, CDR2 SQIVND, per germline (reference sequence). The CDR3 sequence is 13 residues long. The CDR3 region is CASRQGANSPLHF. The CDR3 nucleotides read TGTGCCAGTAGACAGGGGGCTAATTCACCCCTCCACTTT.

The chain joins TRBV12-3 or TRBV12-4 to TRBJ1-4, with 7 nucleotides matching TRBD1. The V and J ends lost 6 bases and 8 bases, in that order; junction bases with no gene match: 6. The length of the CDR3 is 13 residues. CDR3 DNA: TGTGCCAGCAGAGACAGGGTCGGAGAAAAACTGTTTTTT. Translating it yields CASRDRVGEKLFF.

The CDR3 DNA reads TGTGCCAGCAGTGTCAGGGATGGCTACACCTTC. Translation: CASSVRDGYTF. This chain connects TRBV2 to TRBJ1-2; D is possibly TRBD1 (5 bases). CDR3 size: 11 residues. Germline CDR1 is SNHLY and CDR2 is FYNNEI. V lost 4 bases, J lost 6 bases, and 6 bases lay in between.

This chain joins TRBV2 and TRBJ1-1, with unresolved D. Per the germline V gene, CDR1 is SNHLY and CDR2 is FYNNEI. V dropped 0 bases and J dropped 1 base, with 6 bases sitting between them. The CDR3 spans 14 residues. CDR3 bases: TGTGCCAGCAGTGAAGCGTGGCAGAACACTGAAGCTTTCTTT. Translation: CASSEAWQNTEAFF.

The CDR3 loop reads CASSGVGAGYTF. The CDR3 DNA sequence: TGTGCCAGCAGTGGGGTGGGGGCTGGCTACACCTTC. The chain recombines TRBV28 with TRBJ1-2, with a weak D call TRBD1 (6 bases). Per the germline V gene, CDR1 is MDHEN and CDR2 is SYDVKM. The V gene lost 5 bases and the J gene lost 7 bases, with 11 bases spanning the gap. The CDR3 extends over 12 amino acids.

This chain connects TRBV5-1 to TRBJ2-3; 12 bases are shared with TRBD2. Germline V gene data show CDR1 as SGHRS and CDR2 as YFSETQ. V lost 2 bases to trimming and J lost 2 bases; unmatched junction nucleotides: 6. This CDR3 spans 17 amino acids. In DNA, the CDR3 is TGCGCCAGCAGCTTCCCGACTAGCGGGGGAGTCACAGATACGCAGTATTTT. Protein: CASSFPTSGGVTDTQYF.